The 14 T cell receptor beta chains in this list originate from one sample, sequenced in a study of blood T cell repertoires in COVID-19. The repertoire was sequenced with immunoSEQ multiplex PCR; TCRdb's copy has only in-frame clones and lacks some. The repertoire has about 120,000 clones, 85% to 90% of them found once; the top ten carry 25% to 30%. The sample consisted of peripheral blood. These receptors originate from an elderly woman with acute or convalescent COVID-19.

The genes are TRBV7-3 and TRBJ2-1, with TRBD1 matching over 8 bases. The CDR3 is made up of 13 amino acids. V shed 7 bases and J 9 bases; nucleotides not matched to a gene: 8. Germline assignment: CDR1 SGHTA and CDR2 FQGTGA. The CDR3 sequence is CASTLSTGGEQFF. The CDR3 nucleotides read TGTGCCAGCACCCTTAGCACAGGGGGTGAGCAGTTCTTC.

The chain links TRBV3-1 (or the pseudogene TRBV3-2) to TRBJ2-1, with D maybe TRBD1 (5 bases). V lost 4 bases and J 0 bases, leaving 10 bases between the germline ends. CDR1 LGHDT and CDR2 YNNKEL come from the germline V gene (reference sequence). The CDR3 totals 15 residues. CDR3 protein: CASSLTGVSYNEQFF. DNA for the CDR3: TGTGCCAGCAGCCTCACAGGTGTCTCCTACAATGAGCAGTTCTTC.

This clone has only one observation. This CDR3 reads CASSGQGKETQYF. Written as DNA, the CDR3 is TGTGCCAGCAGCGGACAGGGGAAAGAGACCCAGTACTTC. The chain has TRBV28 and TRBJ2-5; 9 bases are a match to TRBD1. The germline V gene has CDR1 MDHEN and CDR2 SYDVKM. V lost 6 bases and J lost 3; bases outside the gene matches: 2. The CDR3 totals 13 residues.

V is TRBV10-3 and J is TRBJ2-1, with 8 nucleotides matching TRBD2. Losses at the gene ends were 3 bases for V and 2 bases for J; bases not matched to a gene: 6. The CDR3 covers 16 residues. CDR1 ENHRY and CDR2 SYGVKD come from the germline V gene. CDR3 region: CAISDNRGGTYNEQFF. DNA for the CDR3: TGTGCCATCAGTGATAACCGGGGGGGAACCTACAATGAGCAGTTCTTC.

The DNA of the CDR3 is TGTGCCAGCTCATCTAATTTACAGGGTGAAGCTTTCTTT. Translating it yields CASSSNLQGEAFF. The gene calls are TRBV18 and TRBJ1-1, with TRBD1 as a possible D gene (6 bases). Per the germline V gene, CDR1 is KGHSH and CDR2 is LQKENI. CDR3 size: 13 residues. V was shortened by 5 bases and J by 7 bases, with 14 bases between the two germline ends.

The V gene is TRBV6-1, the J gene TRBJ2-7, with TRBD1 matching 8 bases. CDR3 length: 17 amino acids. The V and J ends lost 1 base and 4 bases, in that order; junction bases with no gene match: 12. CDR1 and CDR2 (germline): MNHNS, SASEGT. Here the CDR3 DNA reads TGTGCCAGCAGTGAAGTGGGCATCGGACAGGGTTATTACGAGCAGTACGTC. Translation gives CASSEVGIGQGYYEQYV.

The chain uses TRBV5-4 and TRBJ1-4; 9 bases align to TRBD1. CDR1 SGHNT and CDR2 YYREEE come from the germline V gene (reference sequence). The trim removed 4 bases at V and 4 bases at J, leaving 5 bases unmatched. This CDR3 has 15 residues. The CDR3 protein is CASSAGQGGNEKLFF. The CDR3 DNA follows: TGTGCCAGCAGCGCGGGACAGGGAGGTAATGAAAAACTGTTTTTT.

V and J are TRBV19 and TRBJ2-3, with 8 positions matching TRBD2. The J segment lost 10 bases and the V segment lost 6 bases, leaving 9 bases of the junction unmatched. Germline assignment: CDR1 LNHDA and CDR2 SQIVND (reference sequence). The CDR3 spans 13 residues. CDR3 bases: TGTGCCAGTAGAGCCCCCGGGGGGGCTCCGCAGTATTTT. Its protein is CASRAPGGAPQYF. The whole variable domain, remainder taken from reference TRBV19 and TRBJ2-3, is DGGITQSPKYLFRKEGQNVTLSCEQNLNHDAMYWYRQDPGQGLRLIYYSQIVNDFQKGDIAEGYSVSREKKESFPLTVTSAQKNPTAFYLCASRAPGGAPQYFGPGTRLTVL.

In its sample, this clone was seen once. The chain carries TRBV5-1 and TRBJ1-4; no clear D gene. Germline assignment: CDR1 SGHRS and CDR2 YFSETQ. The length of the CDR3 is 14 residues. V lost 2 bases and J 5 bases, leaving 10 bases between the germline ends. The chain's CDR3 is CASSFGQANEKLFF. CDR3 bases: TGCGCCAGCAGCTTTGGGCAGGCAAATGAAAAACTGTTTTTT.

The chain combines TRBV5-6 with TRBJ2-2; 9 nucleotides align to TRBD1. The CDR3 is 16 residues long. The V gene's germline CDR1 is SGHDT and CDR2 YYEEEE. V lost 3 bases and J lost 3; bases outside the gene matches: 6. The CDR3 bases are TGTGCCAGCAGCTACACCGGGACAGGGTACACCGGGGAGCTGTTTTTT. Translation gives CASSYTGTGYTGELFF.

The chain joins TRBV28 to TRBJ1-1; D call uncertain. Germline V gene sequence: CDR1 MDHEN, CDR2 SYDVKM. CDR3 length equals 13 residues. Trimming left V 8 bases short and J 8 bases short, with 18 bases between. CDR3: CASDNLSSGEAFF. CDR3 bases: TGTGCCAGCGACAACCTATCATCGGGGGAAGCTTTCTTT.

This clone was detected only a few times. The chain recombines TRBV6-2 or TRBV6-3 with TRBJ1-2; D is undetermined. Per germline, CDR1 MNHEY and CDR2 SVGEGT. V dropped 0 bases and J dropped 2 bases, with 22 bases sitting between them. The CDR3 loop spans 19 amino acids. CDR3 sequence: CASSYSVGVFTETNYGYTF. The CDR3 region has the DNA TGTGCCAGCAGTTACTCGGTCGGGGTGTTTACAGAGACCAACTATGGCTACACCTTC.

The chain combines TRBV28 with TRBJ1-2, with D possibly matching TRBD1 (5 bases). Germline lookup yields CDR1 MDHEN and CDR2 SYDVKM. This CDR3 comprises 14 residues. The V and J ends lost 2 bases and 4 bases respectively, with 11 bases between them. For the CDR3, the DNA is TGTGCCAGCAGTTTAGGCTCCAGGGCCTATGGCTACACCTTC. It is translated as CASSLGSRAYGYTF.

This chain uses TRBV3-1 (or the pseudogene TRBV3-2) with TRBJ2-6; 8 nucleotides match TRBD2. Germline CDR1 is LGHDT and CDR2 is YNNKEL (reference sequence). The CDR3 loop spans 20 amino acids. Trimming took 5 bases from V and 0 from J; bases not matched to a gene: 15. The DNA for the CDR3 is TGTGCCAGCAGCAGTCGGGGCGGGAGGTTGGGGTCCTCTGGGGCCAACGTCCTGACTTTC. Protein product: CASSSRGGRLGSSGANVLTF.